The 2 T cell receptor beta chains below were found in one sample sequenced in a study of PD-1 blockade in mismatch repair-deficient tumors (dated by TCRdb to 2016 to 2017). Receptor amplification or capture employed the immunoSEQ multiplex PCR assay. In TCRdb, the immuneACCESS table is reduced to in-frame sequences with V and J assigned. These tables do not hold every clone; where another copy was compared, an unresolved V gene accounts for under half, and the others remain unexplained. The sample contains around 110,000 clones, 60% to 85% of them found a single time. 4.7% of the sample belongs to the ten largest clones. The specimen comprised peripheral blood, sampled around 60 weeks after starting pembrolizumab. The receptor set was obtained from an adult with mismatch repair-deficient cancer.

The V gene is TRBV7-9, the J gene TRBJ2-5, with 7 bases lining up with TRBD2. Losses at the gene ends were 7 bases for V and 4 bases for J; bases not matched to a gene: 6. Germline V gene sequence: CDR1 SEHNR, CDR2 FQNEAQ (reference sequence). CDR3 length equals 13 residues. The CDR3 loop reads CASTPGLRETQYF. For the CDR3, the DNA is TGTGCCAGCACACCGGGACTACGAGAGACCCAGTACTTC.

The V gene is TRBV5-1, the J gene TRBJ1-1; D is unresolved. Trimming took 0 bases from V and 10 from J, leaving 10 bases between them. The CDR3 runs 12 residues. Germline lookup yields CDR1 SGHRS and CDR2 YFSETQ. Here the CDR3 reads CASSLGSSVAFF. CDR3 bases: TGCGCCAGCAGCTTGGGGAGTTCTGTAGCTTTCTTT.